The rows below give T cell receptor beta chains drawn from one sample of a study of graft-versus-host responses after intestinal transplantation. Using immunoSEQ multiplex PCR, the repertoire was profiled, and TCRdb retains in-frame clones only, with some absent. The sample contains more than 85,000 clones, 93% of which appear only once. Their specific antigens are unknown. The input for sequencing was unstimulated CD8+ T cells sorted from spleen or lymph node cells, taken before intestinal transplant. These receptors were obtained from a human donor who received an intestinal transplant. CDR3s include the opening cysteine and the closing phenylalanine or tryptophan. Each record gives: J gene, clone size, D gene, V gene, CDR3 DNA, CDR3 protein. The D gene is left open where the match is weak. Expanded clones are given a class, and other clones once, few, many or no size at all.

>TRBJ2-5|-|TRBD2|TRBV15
TGTGCCACCAGCAGAGAGAGGCTAGCGGGAGGCCAGGAGACCCAGTACTTC
CATSRERLAGGQETQYF
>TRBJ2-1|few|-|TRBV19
TGTGCCAGTAGCCCCCCGGGGCCTTACAATGAGCAGTTCTTC
CASSPPGPYNEQFF
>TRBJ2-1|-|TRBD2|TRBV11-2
TGTGCCACCGAAAGCGGGGATGAGCAGTTCTTC
CATESGDEQFF
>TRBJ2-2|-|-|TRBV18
TGTGCCAGCTCGGTGGGGGTGAACACCGGGGAGCTGTTTTTT
CASSVGVNTGELFF
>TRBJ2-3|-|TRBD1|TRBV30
TGTGCCTGGAGTGTAGGACAGGGAAGCACAGATACGCAGTATTTT
CAWSVGQGSTDTQYF
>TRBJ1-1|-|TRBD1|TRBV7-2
TGTGCCAGCAGTTCACAGGGGTCTGAAGCTTTCTTT
CASSSQGSEAFF
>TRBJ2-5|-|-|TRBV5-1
TGCGCCAGCAGCTTGGGGGACATACAAGAGACCCAGTACTTC
CASSLGDIQETQYF
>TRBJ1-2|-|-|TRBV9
TGTGCCAGCAGCTCTAGAGGGGGTCAGTCCTATGGCTACACCTTC
CASSSRGGQSYGYTF
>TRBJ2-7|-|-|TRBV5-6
TGTGCCAGCAGCTTGGGGCTGAACTCCTACGAGCAGTACTTC
CASSLGLNSYEQYF
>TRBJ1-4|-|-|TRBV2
TGTGCCAGCAGGGCGAACAGAGCAACTAATGAAAAACTGTTTTTT
CASRANRATNEKLFF
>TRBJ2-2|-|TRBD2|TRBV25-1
TGTGCCAGCACTAGCGGGAGGGCGATCGGGGAGCTGTTTTTT
CASTSGRAIGELFF
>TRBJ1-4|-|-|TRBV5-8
TGTGCCAGCAGCTTGGACCTGGGGGCCGGTATCTTTAGTGAAAAACTGTTTTTT
CASSLDLGAGIFSEKLFF
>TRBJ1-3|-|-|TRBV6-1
TGTGCCAGCAGTGCGACGGAGAGCTCTGGAAACACCATATATTTT
CASSATESSGNTIYF
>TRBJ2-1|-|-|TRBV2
TGTGCCAGCAGTGTAGGAAGGCGACCCGACAATGAGCAGTTCTTC
CASSVGRRPDNEQFF
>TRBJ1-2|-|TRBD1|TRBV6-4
TGTGCCAGCCACCTCTTGACAGGGCTAAACTATGGCTACACCTTC
CASHLLTGLNYGYTF
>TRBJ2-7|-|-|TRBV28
TGTGCCAGCAGCCGCCGGGAGGGGAGGGGGCGCTCCTACGAGCAGTACTTC
CASSRREGRGRSYEQYF
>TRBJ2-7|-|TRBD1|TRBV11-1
TGTGCCAGCAGCAATTACCCGGGACAGATATACTACGAGCAGTACTTC
CASSNYPGQIYYEQYF
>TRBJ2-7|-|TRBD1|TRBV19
TGTGCCACCTCGACAGGGGAGAGCTCCTACGAGCAGTACTTC
CATSTGESSYEQYF
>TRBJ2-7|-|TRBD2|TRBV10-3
TGTGCCATCAGTGGTGATAGCGGGAGGCAACTCTACGAGCAGTACTTC
CAISGDSGRQLYEQYF
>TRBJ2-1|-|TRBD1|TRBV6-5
TGTGCCAGCAGTTACGTACAGGGGAATGAGCAGTTCTTC
CASSYVQGNEQFF
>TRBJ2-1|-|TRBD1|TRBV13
TGTGCCAGCAGCTCTCCCCGGACAGGGAACAATGAGCAGTTCTTC
CASSSPRTGNNEQFF
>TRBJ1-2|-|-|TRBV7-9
TGTGCCAGCAGCTTATCTGGGGGATCCGAAGATGGCTACACCTTC
CASSLSGGSEDGYTF
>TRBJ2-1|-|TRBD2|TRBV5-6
TGTGCCAGCAGCTTGGGACTAGCGGCGAATGAGCAGTTCTTC
CASSLGLAANEQFF
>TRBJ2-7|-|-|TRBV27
TGTGCCAGCAGCCTCAGGGGTCTAACCTACGAGCAGTACTTC
CASSLRGLTYEQYF
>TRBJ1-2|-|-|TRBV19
TGTGCCAGTAATGTGGGACGACAGATCTATGGCTACACCTTC
CASNVGRQIYGYTF
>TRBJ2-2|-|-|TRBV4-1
TGCGCCAGCAGCCTGGGGAGGGAGCTGTTTTTT
CASSLGRELFF
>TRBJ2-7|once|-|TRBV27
TGTGCCAGCAGAGACCTCATGGGGAACTACGAGCAGTACTTC
CASRDLMGNYEQYF
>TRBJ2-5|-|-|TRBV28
TGTGCCAGCAGTTTCTCAAGCTCGGGGACCCAGTACTTC
CASSFSSSGTQYF
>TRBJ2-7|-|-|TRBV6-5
TGTGCCAGCAGTTACTCGGGGGGCTATACGGGCGAGCAGTACTTC
CASSYSGGYTGEQYF
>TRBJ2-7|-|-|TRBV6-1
TGTGCCAGCAGTGAAGGTCAGCTGGGGACCTACGAGCAGTACTTC
CASSEGQLGTYEQYF
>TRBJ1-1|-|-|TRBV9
TGTGCCAGCAGCTTGGGGGGGGGCACTGAAGCTTTCTTT
CASSLGGGTEAFF
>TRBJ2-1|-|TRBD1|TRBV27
TGTGCCAGCAGTTCCGAGGGACAGGTACACTACTACAATGAGCAGTTCTTC
CASSSEGQVHYYNEQFF
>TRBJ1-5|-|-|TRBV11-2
TGTGCCAGCAGCTTAGTAGGGGCAGAACCCAGCCCCCAGCATTTT
CASSLVGAEPSPQHF
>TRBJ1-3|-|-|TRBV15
TGTGCCACCAGCAGAATCACAGGGCCTAAAAACACCATATATTTT
CATSRITGPKNTIYF
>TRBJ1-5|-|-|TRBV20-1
TGCAGTGCCGGTCAGCCCCAGCATTTT
CSAGQPQHF
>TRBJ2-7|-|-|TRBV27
TGTGCCAGCAGTCTAAGTGCCGTCTACGAGCAGTACTTC
CASSLSAVYEQYF
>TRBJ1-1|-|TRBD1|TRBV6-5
TGTGCCAGCAGCTTAGACAGGGGAAGATCTGAAGCTTTCTTT
CASSLDRGRSEAFF
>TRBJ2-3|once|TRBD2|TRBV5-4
TGTGCCAGCAGCTTATGGGACGGGAGGGATACGCAGTATTTT
CASSLWDGRDTQYF
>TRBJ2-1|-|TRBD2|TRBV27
TGTGCCAGCAGTTTAATAGCGGGCCCCTACAATGAGCAGTTCTTC
CASSLIAGPYNEQFF
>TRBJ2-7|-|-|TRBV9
TGTGCCAGCAGCGGTGAGGCGGTCCTTAATAGCGAGCAGTACTTC
CASSGEAVLNSEQYF
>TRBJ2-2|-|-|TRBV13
TGTGCCAGCAGCTTAGGAGGTCTTCGCACCGGGGAGCTGTTTTTT
CASSLGGLRTGELFF
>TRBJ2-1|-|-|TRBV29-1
TGCAGCGCCGACTACAATGAGCAGTTCTTC
CSADYNEQFF
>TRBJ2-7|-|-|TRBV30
TGTGCCTGGAGCTCGGGATACGAGCAGTACTTC
CAWSSGYEQYF
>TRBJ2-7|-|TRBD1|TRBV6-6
TGTGCCAGCAGCCTAAACGAAACAGGGGGAAGCTACGAGCAGTACTTC
CASSLNETGGSYEQYF
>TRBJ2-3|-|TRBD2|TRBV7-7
TGTGCTAGCAGCCCCCTAGCGGGAGGGACAGATACGCAGTATTTT
CASSPLAGGTDTQYF
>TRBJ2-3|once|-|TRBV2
TGTGCCAGCAGTAAAGCGATAAGCACAGATACGCAGTATTTT
CASSKAISTDTQYF
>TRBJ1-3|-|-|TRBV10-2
TGCGCGACCCGAGGAGGGGGAGTCTCTGGAAACACCATATATTTT
CATRGGGVSGNTIYF
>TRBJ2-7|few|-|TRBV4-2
TGTGCCAGCAGCCAAGATCTCCCCTACGAGCAGTACTTC
CASSQDLPYEQYF
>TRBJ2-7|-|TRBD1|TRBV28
TGTGCCAGCAGTTCTTATGGAATTAGACAGGGTCGCTCCTACGAGCAGTACTTC
CASSSYGIRQGRSYEQYF
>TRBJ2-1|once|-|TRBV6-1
TGTGCCAGCAGCCAGGGTACGTACAATGAGCAGTTCTTC
CASSQGTYNEQFF
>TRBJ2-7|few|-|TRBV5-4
TGTGCCAGCAGCCTCCCCTTCGTCTCAGGGGAGCAGTACTTC
CASSLPFVSGEQYF
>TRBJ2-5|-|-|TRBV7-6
TGTGCCAGCAGCTTAACACTCTTAACTGTATCCGACGGAGGGACCCAGTACTTC
CASSLTLLTVSDGGTQYF
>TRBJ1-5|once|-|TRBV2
TGTGCCAGCAGTGCCCCCGGATATGGCAATCAGCCCCAGCATTTT
CASSAPGYGNQPQHF
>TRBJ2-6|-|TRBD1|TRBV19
TGTGCCAGTAGTATGGGGACAGCCATTTCCTCTGGGGCCAACGTCCTGACTTTC
CASSMGTAISSGANVLTF
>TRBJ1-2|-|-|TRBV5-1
TGCGCCAGCAAAACAGGCCGTTATGGCTACACCTTC
CASKTGRYGYTF
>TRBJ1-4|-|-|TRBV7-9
TGTGCCAGCAGCTCGGAGCCCGATGAAAAACTGTTTTTT
CASSSEPDEKLFF
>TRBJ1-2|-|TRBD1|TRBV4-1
TGCGCCAGCAGCCCTACGGGGGACAGTTATGGCTACACCTTC
CASSPTGDSYGYTF
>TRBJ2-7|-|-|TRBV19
TGTGCCAGCGGGACCCCTCTTGGGCAGTACTTC
CASGTPLGQYF
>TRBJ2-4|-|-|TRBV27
TGTGCCAGCAGTTATGATTGGGGGGAATCCAAAAACATTCAGTACTTC
CASSYDWGESKNIQYF
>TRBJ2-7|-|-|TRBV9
TGTGCCAGCAGCCAAAGACCGGAATTCACCTACGAGCAGTACTTC
CASSQRPEFTYEQYF